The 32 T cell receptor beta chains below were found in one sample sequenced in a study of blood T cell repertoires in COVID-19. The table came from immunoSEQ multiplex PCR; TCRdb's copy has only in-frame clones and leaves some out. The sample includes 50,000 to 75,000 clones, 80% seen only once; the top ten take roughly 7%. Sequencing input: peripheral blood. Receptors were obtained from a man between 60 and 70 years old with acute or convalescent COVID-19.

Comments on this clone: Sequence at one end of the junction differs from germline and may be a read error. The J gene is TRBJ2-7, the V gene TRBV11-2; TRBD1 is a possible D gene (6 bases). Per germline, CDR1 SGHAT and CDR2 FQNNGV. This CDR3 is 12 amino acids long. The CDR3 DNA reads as TGTGCCAGCAGCTTGACAGGTTTTCAGACTCACTTC. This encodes CASSLTGFQTHF.

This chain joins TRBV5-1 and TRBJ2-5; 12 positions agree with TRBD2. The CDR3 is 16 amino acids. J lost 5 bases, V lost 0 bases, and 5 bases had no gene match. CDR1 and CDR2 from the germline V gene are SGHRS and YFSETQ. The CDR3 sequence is CASSLVLTSGGETQYF. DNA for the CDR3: TGCGCCAGCAGCTTGGTTCTTACTAGCGGGGGGGAGACCCAGTACTTC.

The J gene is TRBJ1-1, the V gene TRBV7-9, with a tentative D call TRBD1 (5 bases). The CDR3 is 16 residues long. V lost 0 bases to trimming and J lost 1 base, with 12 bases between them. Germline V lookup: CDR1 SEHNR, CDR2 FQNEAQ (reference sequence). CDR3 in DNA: TGTGCCAGCAGCTTAGCGCGGGGCAGACAGAACACTGAAGCTTTCTTT. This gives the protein CASSLARGRQNTEAFF.

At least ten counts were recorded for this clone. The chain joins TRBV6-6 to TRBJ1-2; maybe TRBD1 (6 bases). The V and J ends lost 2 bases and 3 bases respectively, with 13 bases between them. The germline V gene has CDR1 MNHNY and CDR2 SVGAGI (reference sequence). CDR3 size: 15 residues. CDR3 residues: CASSYERGRDYGYTF. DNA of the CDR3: TGTGCCAGCAGTTACGAGCGGGGGCGCGACTATGGCTACACCTTC.

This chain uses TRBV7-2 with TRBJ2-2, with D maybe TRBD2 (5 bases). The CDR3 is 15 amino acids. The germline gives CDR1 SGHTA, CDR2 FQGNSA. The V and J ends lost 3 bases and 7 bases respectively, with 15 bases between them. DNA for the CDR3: TGTGCCAGCAGCTTCAGCCGTTGGGCGGGCGGGGAGCTGTTTTTT. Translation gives CASSFSRWAGGELFF.

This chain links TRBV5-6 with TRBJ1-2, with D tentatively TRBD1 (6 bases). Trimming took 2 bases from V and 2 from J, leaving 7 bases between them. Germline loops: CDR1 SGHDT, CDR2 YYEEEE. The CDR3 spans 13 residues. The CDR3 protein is CASSFQGNYGYTF. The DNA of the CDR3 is TGTGCCAGCAGCTTCCAGGGGAACTATGGCTACACCTTC.

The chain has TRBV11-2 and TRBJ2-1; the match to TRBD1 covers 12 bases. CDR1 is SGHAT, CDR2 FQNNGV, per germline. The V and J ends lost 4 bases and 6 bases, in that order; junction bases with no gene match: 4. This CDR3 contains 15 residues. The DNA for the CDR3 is TGTGCCAGCAGCTACCGGGACAGGGGGCTCAATGAGCAGTTCTTC. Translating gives CASSYRDRGLNEQFF.

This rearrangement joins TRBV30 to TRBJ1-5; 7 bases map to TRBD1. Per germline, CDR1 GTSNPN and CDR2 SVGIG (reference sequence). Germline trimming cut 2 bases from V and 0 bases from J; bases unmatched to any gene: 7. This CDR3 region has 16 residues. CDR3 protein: CAWSLGQAYSNQPQHF. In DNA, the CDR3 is TGTGCCTGGAGTTTAGGACAGGCTTATAGCAATCAGCCCCAGCATTTT. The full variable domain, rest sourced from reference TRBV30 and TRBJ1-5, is SQTIHQWPATLVQPVGSPLSLECTVEGTSNPNLYWYRQAAGRGLQLLFYSVGIGQISSEVPQNLSASRPQDRQFILSSKKLLLSDSGFYLCAWSLGQAYSNQPQHFGDGTRLSIL.

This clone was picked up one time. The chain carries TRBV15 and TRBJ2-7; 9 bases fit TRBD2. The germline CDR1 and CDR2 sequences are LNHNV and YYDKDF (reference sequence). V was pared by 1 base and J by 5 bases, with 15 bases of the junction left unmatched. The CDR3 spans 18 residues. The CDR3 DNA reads TGTGCCACCAGCAGAGGCACCAGAGCGGGGGGAGCCGGGGACGAGCAGTACTTC. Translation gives CATSRGTRAGGAGDEQYF.

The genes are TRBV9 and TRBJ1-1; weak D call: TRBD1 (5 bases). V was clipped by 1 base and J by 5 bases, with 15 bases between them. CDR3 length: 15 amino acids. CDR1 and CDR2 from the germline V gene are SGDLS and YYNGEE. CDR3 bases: TGTGCCAGCAGCGTACTGCAGGGTCCGGCGACTGAAGCTTTCTTT. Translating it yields CASSVLQGPATEAFF.

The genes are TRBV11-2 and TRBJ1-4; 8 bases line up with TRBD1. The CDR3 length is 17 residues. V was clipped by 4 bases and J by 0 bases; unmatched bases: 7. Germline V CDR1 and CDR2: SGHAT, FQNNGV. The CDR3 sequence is CASSSRDRSSTNEKLFF. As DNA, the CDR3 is TGTGCCAGCAGCTCAAGGGACAGGTCTTCAACTAATGAAAAACTGTTTTTT.

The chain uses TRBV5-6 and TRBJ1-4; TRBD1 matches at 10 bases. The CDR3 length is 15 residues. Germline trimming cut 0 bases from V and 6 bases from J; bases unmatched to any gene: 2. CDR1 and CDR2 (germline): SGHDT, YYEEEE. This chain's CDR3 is CASSLGGTGDEKLFF. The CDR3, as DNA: TGTGCCAGCAGCTTGGGGGGGACAGGGGATGAAAAACTGTTTTTT.

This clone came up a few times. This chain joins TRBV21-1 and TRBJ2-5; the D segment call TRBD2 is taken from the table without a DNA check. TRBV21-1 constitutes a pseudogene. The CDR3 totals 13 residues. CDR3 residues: CASSFDRSETQYF. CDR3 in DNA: TGTGCCAGCAGCTTCGATCGGAGCGAGACCCAGTACTTC.

The CDR3 region is CASSQDSPNEQFF. CDR3 DNA sequence: TGTGCCAGCTCTCAGGACTCGCCCAATGAGCAGTTCTTC. The V call is TRBV28, the J call TRBJ2-1, with a tentative D call TRBD2 (5 bases). CDR3 size: 13 residues. Trimming shortened V by 8 bases and J by 6 bases, and 14 bases separated the two germline ends. Germline loops: CDR1 MDHEN, CDR2 SYDVKM.

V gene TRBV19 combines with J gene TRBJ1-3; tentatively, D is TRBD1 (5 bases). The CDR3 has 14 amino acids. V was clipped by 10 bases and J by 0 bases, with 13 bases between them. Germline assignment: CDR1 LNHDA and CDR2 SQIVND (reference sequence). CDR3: CATFDRPSGNTIYF. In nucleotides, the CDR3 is TGTGCCACCTTCGACAGACCCTCTGGAAACACCATATATTTT.

In DNA, the CDR3 is TGTGCCAGCAGCTTAAGACTAGCGGGGCGCACAGATACGCAGTATTTT. It translates to CASSLRLAGRTDTQYF. The gene calls are TRBV5-4 and TRBJ2-3; 11 nucleotides agree with TRBD2. The V segment lost 2 bases and the J segment 1 base; nucleotides outside the gene matches: 3. CDR1 is SGHNT and CDR2 is YYREEE in the germline V gene (reference sequence). There are 16 residues in the CDR3.

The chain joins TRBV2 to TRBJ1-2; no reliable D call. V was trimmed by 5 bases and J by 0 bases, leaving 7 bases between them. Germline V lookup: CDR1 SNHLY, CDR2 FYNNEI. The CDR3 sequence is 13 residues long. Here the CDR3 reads CASSISANYGYTF. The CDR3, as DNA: TGTGCCAGCAGTATTTCCGCTAACTATGGCTACACCTTC.

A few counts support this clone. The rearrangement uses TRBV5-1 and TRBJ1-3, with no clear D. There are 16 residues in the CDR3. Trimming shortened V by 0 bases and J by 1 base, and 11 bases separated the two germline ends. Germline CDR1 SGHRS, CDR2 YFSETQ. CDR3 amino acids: CASSLDGSRSGNTIYF. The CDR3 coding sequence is TGCGCCAGCAGCTTGGACGGGAGCCGATCTGGAAACACCATATATTTT.

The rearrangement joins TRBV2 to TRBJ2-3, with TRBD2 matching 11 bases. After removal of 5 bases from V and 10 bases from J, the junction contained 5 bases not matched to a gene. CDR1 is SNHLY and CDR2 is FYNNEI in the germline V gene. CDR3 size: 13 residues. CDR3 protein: CASSLAGGDAQYF. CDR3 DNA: TGTGCCAGCAGTTTAGCGGGGGGGGACGCGCAGTATTTT.

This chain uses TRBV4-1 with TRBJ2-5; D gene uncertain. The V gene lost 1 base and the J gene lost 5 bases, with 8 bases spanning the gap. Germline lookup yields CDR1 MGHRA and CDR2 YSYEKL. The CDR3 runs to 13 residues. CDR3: CASSQATRETQYF. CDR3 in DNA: TGCGCCAGCAGCCAAGCGACGCGGGAGACCCAGTACTTC.

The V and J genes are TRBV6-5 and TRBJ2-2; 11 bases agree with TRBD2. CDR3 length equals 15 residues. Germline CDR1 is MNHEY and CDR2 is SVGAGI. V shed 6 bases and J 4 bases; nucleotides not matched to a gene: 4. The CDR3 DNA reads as TGTGCCAGCAGCTTAGCGGGGGGGAGCACCGGGGAGCTGTTTTTT. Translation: CASSLAGGSTGELFF.

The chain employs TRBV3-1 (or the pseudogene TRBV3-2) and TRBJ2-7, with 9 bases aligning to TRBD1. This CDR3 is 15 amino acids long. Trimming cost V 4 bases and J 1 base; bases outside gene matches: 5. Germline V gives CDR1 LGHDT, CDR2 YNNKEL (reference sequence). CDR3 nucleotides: TGTGCCAGCAGCCCCGGGACAGGGCAATCCTACGAGCAGTACTTC. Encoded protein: CASSPGTGQSYEQYF.

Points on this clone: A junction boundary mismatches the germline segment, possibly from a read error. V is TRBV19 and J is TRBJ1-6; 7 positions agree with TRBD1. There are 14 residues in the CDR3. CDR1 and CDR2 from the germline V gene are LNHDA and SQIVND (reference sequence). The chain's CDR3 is CASSIDRDRAPLHF. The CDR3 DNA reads TGTGCCAGTAGCATAGACAGGGATCGAGCGCCCCTCCACTTT.

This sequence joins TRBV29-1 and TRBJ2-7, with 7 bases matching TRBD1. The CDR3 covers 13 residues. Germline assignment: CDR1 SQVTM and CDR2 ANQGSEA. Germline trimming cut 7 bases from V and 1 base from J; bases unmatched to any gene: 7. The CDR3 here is CSAEGRGSYEQYF. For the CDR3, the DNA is TGCAGCGCCGAAGGCAGGGGGTCCTACGAGCAGTACTTC.

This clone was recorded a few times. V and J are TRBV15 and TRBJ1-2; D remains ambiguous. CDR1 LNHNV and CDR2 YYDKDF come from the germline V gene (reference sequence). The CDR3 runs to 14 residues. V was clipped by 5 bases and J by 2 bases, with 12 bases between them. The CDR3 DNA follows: TGTGCCACCAGCCCCCAGGAACCCAACTATGGCTACACCTTC. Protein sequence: CATSPQEPNYGYTF.

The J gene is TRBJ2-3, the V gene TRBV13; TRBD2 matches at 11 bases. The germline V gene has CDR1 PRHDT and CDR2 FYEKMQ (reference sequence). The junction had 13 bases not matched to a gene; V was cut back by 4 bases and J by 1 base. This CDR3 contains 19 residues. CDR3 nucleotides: TGTGCCAGCAGCTCCTCGGGTCTAGCGGGGGGCCGGGGCACAGATACGCAGTATTTT. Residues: CASSSSGLAGGRGTDTQYF.

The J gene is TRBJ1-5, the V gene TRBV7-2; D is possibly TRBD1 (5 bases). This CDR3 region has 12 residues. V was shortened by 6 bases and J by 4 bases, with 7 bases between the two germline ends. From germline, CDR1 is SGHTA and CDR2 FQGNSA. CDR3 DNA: TGTGCCAGCAGGGCAGGGAATCAGCCCCAGCATTTT. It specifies CASRAGNQPQHF.

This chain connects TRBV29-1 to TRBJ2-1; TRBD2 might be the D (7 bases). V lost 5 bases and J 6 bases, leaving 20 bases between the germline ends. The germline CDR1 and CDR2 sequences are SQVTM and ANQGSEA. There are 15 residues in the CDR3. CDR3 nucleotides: TGCAGCGTTTCCCGGAGCGGCCGGGGGGCCAATGAGCAGTTCTTC. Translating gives CSVSRSGRGANEQFF.

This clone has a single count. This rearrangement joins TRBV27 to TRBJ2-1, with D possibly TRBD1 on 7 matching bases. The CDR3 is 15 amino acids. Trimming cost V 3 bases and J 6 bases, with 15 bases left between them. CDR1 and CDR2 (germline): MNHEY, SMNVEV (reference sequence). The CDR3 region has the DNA TGTGCCAGCAGTTTTTCCAGGGGGAGGTCCAATGAGCAGTTCTTC. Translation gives CASSFSRGRSNEQFF.

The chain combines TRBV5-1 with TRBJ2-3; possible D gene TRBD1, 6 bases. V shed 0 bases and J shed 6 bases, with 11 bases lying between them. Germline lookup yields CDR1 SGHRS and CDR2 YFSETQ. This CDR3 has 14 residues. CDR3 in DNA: TGCGCCAGCAGCTTGGGTGCAGGGGATGATACGCAGTATTTT. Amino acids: CASSLGAGDDTQYF.

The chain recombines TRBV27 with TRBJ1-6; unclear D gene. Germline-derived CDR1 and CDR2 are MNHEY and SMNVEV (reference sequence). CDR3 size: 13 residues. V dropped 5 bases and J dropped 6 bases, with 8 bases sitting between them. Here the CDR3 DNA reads TGTGCCAGCAGTGTCTCTTCTAATTCACCCCTCCACTTT. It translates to CASSVSSNSPLHF.

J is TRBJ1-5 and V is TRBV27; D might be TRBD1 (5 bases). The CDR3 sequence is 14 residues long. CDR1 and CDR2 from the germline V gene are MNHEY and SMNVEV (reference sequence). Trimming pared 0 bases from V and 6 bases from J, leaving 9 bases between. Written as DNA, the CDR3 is TGTGCCAGCAGTTTATCCCAGGGAAGTCAGCCCCAGCATTTT. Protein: CASSLSQGSQPQHF.